Following are 8 T cell receptor beta chains from one sample sequenced in a study of control samples from healthy donors and cancer patients. The table came from immunoSEQ multiplex PCR; TCRdb's copy has only in-frame clones and leaves some out. The sample holds roughly 130,000 clones, approximately 89% seen once. The specimen sequenced was blood. The receptors derive from a man between 18 and 29 years old in good health.

CDR3: CASSFFKDRGQETQYF. The CDR3, as DNA: TGTGCCAGCAGCTTTTTCAAAGACAGGGGGCAAGAGACCCAGTACTTC. V usage is TRBV7-9 and J usage is TRBJ2-5, with 9 nucleotides matching TRBD1. Per germline, CDR1 SEHNR and CDR2 FQNEAQ (reference sequence). Trimming cost V 3 bases and J 2 bases; bases outside gene matches: 7. The CDR3 has 16 residues. Complete variable domain (other parts from reference TRBV7-9 and TRBJ2-5): DTGVSQNPRHKITKRGQNVTFRCDPISEHNRLYWYRQTLGQGPEFLTYFQNEAQLEKSRLLSDRFSAERPKGSFSTLEIQRTEQGDSAMYLCASSFFKDRGQETQYFGPGTRLLVL.

The V and J genes are TRBV21-1 and TRBJ1-1; the D segment call TRBD1 is taken from the table without a DNA check. TRBV21-1 is termed a pseudogene. The CDR3 loop spans 19 amino acids. CDR3 region: CASSKDLRREWAHNTEAFF. The CDR3 region has the DNA TGTGCCAGCAGCAAAGACCTAAGACGAGAATGGGCGCACAACACTGAAGCTTTCTTT.

The chain has TRBV5-1 and TRBJ2-7; D is perhaps TRBD1 or TRBD2 (5 bases each). The germline gives CDR1 SGHRS, CDR2 YFSETQ. The CDR3 has 15 residues. V lost 2 bases, J lost 4 bases, and 16 bases lay in between. The CDR3: CASSLQGLGEYEQYF. CDR3 DNA sequence: TGCGCCAGCAGCTTACAAGGTCTGGGGGAGTACGAGCAGTACTTC.

This clone occurred a few times. The V and J genes are TRBV10-2 and TRBJ2-5; 7 nucleotides agree with TRBD1. Germline V gene lookup returns CDR1 WSHSY and CDR2 SAAADI. The CDR3 length is 13 residues. The J segment lost 4 bases and the V segment lost 8 bases, leaving 7 bases of the junction unmatched. The CDR3 coding sequence is TGCGCCAGCCATGAGTCAGGGGGAGAGACCCAGTACTTC. Amino acids: CASHESGGETQYF.

The V call is TRBV7-2, the J call TRBJ1-6; no clear D gene. The CDR3 is 18 residues long. V was trimmed by 5 bases and J by 8 bases, leaving 25 bases between them. Germline loops: CDR1 SGHTA, CDR2 FQGNSA. As DNA, the CDR3 is TGTGCCAGCAGCCGTACCCCAGAGCGGTGGGTGCTCTATTCACCCCTCCACTTT. This encodes CASSRTPERWVLYSPLHF. The full variable domain, its missing parts supplied by reference TRBV7-2 and TRBJ1-6, is GAGVSQSPSNKVTEKGKDVELRCDPISGHTALYWYRQSLGQGLEFLIYFQGNSAPDKSGLPSDRFSAERTGGSVSTLTIQRTQQEDSAVYLCASSRTPERWVLYSPLHFGNGTRLTVT.

This sequence joins TRBV7-3 and TRBJ2-6; unclear D gene. This CDR3 is 14 amino acids long. Trimming left V 5 bases short and J 0 bases short, with 5 bases between. Looked up from germline, CDR1 is SGHTA and CDR2 is FQGTGA. CDR3 loop: CASSRSSGANVLTF. The DNA of the CDR3 is TGTGCCAGCAGCCGGAGCTCTGGGGCCAACGTCCTGACTTTC.

The chain uses TRBV4-2 and TRBJ1-1; no reliable D call. Trimming cost V 10 bases and J 1 base, with 13 bases left between them. The CDR3 is 13 residues long. The germline CDR1 and CDR2 sequences are LGHNA and YNFKEQ. CDR3: CATSRGENTEAFF. The CDR3, as DNA: TGTGCCACCTCACGGGGAGAGAACACTGAAGCTTTCTTT.

The rearrangement links TRBV6-5 to TRBJ2-2, with 8 positions matching TRBD1. With V trimmed by 3 bases and J by 4 bases, 7 bases remained unmatched. CDR3 size: 16 residues. Germline-derived CDR1 and CDR2 are MNHEY and SVGAGI. The CDR3 loop reads CASSYLTGVPTGELFF. The DNA of the CDR3 is TGTGCCAGCAGTTATCTGACAGGGGTTCCCACCGGGGAGCTGTTTTTT.